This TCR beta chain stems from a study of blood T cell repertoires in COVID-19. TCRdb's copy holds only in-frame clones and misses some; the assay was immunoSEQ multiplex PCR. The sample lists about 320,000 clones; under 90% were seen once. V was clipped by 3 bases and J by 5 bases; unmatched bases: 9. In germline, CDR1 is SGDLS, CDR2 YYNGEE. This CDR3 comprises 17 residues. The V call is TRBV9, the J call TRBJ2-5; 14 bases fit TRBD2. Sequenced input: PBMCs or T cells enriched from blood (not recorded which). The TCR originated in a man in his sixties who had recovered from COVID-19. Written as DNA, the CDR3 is TGTGCCAGCAGCGGACGGACTAGCGGGAGGATCTTGGAGACCCAGTACTTC. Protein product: CASSGRTSGRILETQYF.